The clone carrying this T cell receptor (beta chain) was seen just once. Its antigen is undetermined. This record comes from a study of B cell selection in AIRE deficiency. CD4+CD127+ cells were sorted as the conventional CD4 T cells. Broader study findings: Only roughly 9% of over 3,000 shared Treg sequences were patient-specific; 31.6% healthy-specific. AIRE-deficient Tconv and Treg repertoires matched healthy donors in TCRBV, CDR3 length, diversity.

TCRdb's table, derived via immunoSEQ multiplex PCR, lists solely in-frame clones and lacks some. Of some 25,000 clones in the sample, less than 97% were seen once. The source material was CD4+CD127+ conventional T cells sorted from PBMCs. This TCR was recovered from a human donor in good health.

Here the CDR3 DNA reads TGTGCCAGCAGCTATAGCGGGGCTCCGAGGACTGAAGCTTTCTTT. Amino acids: CASSYSGAPRTEAFF. The genes are TRBV28 and TRBJ1-1, with D perhaps matching TRBD1 (5 bases). The CDR3 is made up of 15 amino acids. With 6 bases removed from V and 5 bases from J, the gap between germline ends came to 19 bases. Germline values: CDR1 MDHEN, CDR2 SYDVKM.